This TCR beta chain was sequenced in a study of cytomegalovirus exposure and HLA in healthy donors. The germline gives CDR1 ENHRY, CDR2 SYGVKD. Trimming removed 2 bases from V and 2 bases from J, with 4 bases in between. This CDR3 has 12 amino acids. Overall study results and limits: Later on, analysis showed that most CMV-associated TCR beta chains appeared to be HLA-restricted. Among TCR beta chains of equal frequency, HLA-associated ones were more clonally expanded in a later analysis. An apparent linkage of common viral pathogens to several of the most significant clusters emerged in a later analysis. Likely technical artifact: a cluster of highly shared sequence variants.

Primers: 60 Vbeta forward and 13 Jbeta reverse. The protocol was immunoSEQ multiplex PCR, while the TCRdb copy is restricted to in-frame clones and leaves out a portion. In the table there are more than 95,000 clones, 65% of which are singletons. Remarks on this clone: Its target is not known.

The origin of this receptor is a woman aged 40 to 50 in good health and CMV-seropositive. This rearrangement joins TRBV10-3 to TRBJ2-7; D gene unclear. Specimen: PBMCs. This CDR3 is CAISEDTYEQYF. In DNA form, the CDR3 reads TGTGCCATCAGTGAGGACACCTACGAGCAGTACTTC.